This T cell receptor beta chain was captured in a study of B cell selection in AIRE deficiency. Study results and caveats: Shared Treg sequences were biased toward short CDR3s with few non-templated nucleotide insertions.

As to this clone: Its antigen is unknown.

Sorting defined conventional CD4 T cells as CD4+CD127+. TCRdb keeps only in-frame clones here, not all; method: immunoSEQ multiplex PCR. The table records tens of thousands of clones, nearly 98% of them present only once. The V end lost 4 bases, the J end lost 0 bases, and 13 bases lay between the germline ends. This CDR3 is built from 16 residues. Germline CDR1 SGHNT, CDR2 YENEEA. The source is a human donor with AIRE deficiency. The sequenced material came from conventional CD4+ T cells sorted from PBMCs. The rearrangement links TRBV11-3 to TRBJ2-1, with D possibly matching TRBD2 (5 bases). DNA of the CDR3: TGTGCCAGCAGCTCGATTCATGCGGGCTCCTACAATGAGCAGTTCTTC. Translation gives CASSSIHAGSYNEQFF.